This TCR beta chain emerged from a study of T cell responses to AZD1222 COVID-19 vaccine. Study outcomes and limitations: Spike as a whole was targeted by vaccine-associated CD4 TCRs, dominant at 160-218 and 743-854. In the spike-specific TCR repertoire, nearly half reportedly target unmutated variant regions.

A remark on this clone: Its antigen is unidentified.

Pooling covered second doses at about 4 or about 12 weeks. Germline V lookup: CDR1 SGHRS, CDR2 YFSETQ. CDR3 length equals 16 residues. V was clipped by 0 bases and J by 2 bases, with 12 bases between them. The method was immunoSEQ multiplex PCR; TCRdb's version includes in-frame clones alone and lacks a portion of them. This table has roughly 150,000 clones, 85% to 95% appearing once. The sequence was obtained from an adult who received the AZD1222 COVID-19 vaccine. This chain links TRBV5-1 with TRBJ1-3; D ambiguous. The sequenced sample was peripheral blood, obtained 28 days after the second AZD1222 dose. The CDR3 DNA reads TGCGCCAGCAGCTTGGCCCCCCGCGAGACTGGAAACACCATATATTTT. This translates into CASSLAPRETGNTIYF.